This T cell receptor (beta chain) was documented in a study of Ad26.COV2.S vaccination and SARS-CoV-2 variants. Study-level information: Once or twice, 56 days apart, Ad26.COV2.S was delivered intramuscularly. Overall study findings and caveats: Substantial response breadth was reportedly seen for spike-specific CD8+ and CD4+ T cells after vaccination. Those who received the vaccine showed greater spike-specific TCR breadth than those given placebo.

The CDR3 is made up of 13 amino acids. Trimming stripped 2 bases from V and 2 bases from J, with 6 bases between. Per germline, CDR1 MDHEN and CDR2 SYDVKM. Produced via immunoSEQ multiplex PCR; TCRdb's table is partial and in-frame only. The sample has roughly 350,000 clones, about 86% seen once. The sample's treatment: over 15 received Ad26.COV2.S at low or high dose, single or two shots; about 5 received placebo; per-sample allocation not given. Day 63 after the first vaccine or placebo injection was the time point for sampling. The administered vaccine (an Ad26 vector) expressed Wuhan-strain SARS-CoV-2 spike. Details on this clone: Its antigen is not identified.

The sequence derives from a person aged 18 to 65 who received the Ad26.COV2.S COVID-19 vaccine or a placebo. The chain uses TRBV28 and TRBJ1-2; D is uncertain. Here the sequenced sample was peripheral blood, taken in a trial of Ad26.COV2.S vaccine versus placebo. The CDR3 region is CASSLLQNYGYTF. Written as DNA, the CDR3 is TGTGCCAGCAGTTTACTACAGAACTATGGCTACACCTTC.